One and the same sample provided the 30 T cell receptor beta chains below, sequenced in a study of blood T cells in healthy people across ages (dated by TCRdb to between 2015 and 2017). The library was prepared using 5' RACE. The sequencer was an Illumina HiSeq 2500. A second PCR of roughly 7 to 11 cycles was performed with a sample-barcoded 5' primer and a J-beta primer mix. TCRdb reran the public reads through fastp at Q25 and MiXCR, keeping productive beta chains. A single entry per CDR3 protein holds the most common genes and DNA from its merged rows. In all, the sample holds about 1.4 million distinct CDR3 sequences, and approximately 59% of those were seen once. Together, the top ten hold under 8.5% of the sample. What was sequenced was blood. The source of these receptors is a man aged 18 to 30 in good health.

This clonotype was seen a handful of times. CDR3 in amino acids: CASSLEVGAYEQYF. CDR3 bases: TGTGCCAGCAGCTTGGAAGTGGGGGCCTACGAGCAGTACTTC. The rearrangement uses TRBV5-4 and TRBJ2-4; D possibly matches TRBD1 or TRBD2 (5 bases each). The last part of the DNA fits TRBJ2-7 better; the J call may be wrong. The length of the CDR3 is 14 residues. Per germline, CDR1 SGHNT and CDR2 YYREEE (reference sequence).

The DNA of the CDR3 is TGTGCCAGCAGCCCAACACAAAGACAGAACACTGAAGCTTTCTTT. Its protein product is CASSPTQRQNTEAFF. The chain couples TRBV3-1 to TRBJ1-1; D not resolved. Per germline, CDR1 LGHDT and CDR2 YNNKEL (reference sequence). Trimming stripped 4 bases from V and 1 base from J, with 13 bases between. The CDR3 spans 15 residues.

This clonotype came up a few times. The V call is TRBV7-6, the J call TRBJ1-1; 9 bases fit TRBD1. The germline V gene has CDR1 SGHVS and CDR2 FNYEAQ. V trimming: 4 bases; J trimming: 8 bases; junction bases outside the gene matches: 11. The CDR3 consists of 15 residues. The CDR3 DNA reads TGTGCCAGCAGCTCCCCTGGGGGGGACAGGGAAGAAGCTTTCTTT. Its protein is CASSSPGGDREEAFF.

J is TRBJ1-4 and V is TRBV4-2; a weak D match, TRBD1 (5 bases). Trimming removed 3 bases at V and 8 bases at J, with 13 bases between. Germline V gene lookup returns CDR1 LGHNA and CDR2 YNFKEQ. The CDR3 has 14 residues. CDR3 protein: CASSQTRGLEKLFF. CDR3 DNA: TGTGCCAGCAGCCAGACAAGGGGATTGGAAAAACTGTTTTTT.

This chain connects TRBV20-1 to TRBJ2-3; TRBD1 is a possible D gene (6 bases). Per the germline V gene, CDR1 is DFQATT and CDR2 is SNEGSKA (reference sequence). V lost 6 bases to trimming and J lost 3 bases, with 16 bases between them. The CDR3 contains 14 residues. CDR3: CSAYGQIGTDTQYF. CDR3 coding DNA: TGCAGTGCCTATGGACAGATAGGTACAGATACGCAGTATTTT.

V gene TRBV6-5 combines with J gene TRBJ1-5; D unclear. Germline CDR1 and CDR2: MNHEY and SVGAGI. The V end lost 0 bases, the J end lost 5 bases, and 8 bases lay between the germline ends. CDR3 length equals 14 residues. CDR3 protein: CASSYSGGDQPQHF. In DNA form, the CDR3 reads TGTGCCAGCAGTTACTCGGGAGGAGATCAGCCCCAGCATTTT.

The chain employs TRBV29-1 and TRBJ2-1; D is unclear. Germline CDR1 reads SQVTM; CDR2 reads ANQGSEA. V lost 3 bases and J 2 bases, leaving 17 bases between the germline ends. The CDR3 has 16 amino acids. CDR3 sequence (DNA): TGCAGCGTTGATGGTATAGCAGCTTTTACCTACAATGAGCAGTTCTTC. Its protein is CSVDGIAAFTYNEQFF.

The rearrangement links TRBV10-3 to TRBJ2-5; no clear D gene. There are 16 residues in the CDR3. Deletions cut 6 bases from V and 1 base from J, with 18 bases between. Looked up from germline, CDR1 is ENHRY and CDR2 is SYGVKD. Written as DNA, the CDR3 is TGTGCCATCAGAAACCCGAAAGGGCCCAGCCAAGAGACCCAGTACTTC. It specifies CAIRNPKGPSQETQYF.

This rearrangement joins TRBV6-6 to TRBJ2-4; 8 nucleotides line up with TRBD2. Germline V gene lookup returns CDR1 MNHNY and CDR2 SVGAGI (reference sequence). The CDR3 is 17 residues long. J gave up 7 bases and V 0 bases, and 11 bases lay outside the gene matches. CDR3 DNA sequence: TGTGCCAGCAGTTACTCAAAGGAGCGGGAGAACCGTAACATTCAGTACTTC. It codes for CASSYSKERENRNIQYF.

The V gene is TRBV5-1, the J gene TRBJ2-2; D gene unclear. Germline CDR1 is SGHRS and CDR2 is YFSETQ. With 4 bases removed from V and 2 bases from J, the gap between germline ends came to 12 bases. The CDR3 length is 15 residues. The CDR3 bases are TGCGCCAGCAGCCAGGCCATTGGAAACACCGGGGAGCTGTTTTTT. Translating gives CASSQAIGNTGELFF.

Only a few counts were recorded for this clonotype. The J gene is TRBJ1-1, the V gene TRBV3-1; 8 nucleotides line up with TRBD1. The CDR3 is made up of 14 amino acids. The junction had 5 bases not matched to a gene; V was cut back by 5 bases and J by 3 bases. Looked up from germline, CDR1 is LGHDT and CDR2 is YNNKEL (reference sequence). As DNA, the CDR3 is TGTGCCAGCAGCTCTGCGGACAGGGACACTGAAGCTTTCTTT. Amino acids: CASSSADRDTEAFF.

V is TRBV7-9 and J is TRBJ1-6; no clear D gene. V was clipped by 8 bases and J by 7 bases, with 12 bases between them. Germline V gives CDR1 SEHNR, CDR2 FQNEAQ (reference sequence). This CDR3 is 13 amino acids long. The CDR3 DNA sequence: TGTGCCAGCGGAACAGCCATGAATTCACCCCTCCACTTT. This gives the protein CASGTAMNSPLHF. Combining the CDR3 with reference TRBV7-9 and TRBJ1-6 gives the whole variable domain DTGVSQNPRHKITKRGQNVTFRCDPISEHNRLYWYRQTLGQGPEFLTYFQNEAQLEKSRLLSDRFSAERPKGSFSTLEIQRTEQGDSAMYLCASGTAMNSPLHFGNGTRLTVT.

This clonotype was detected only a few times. Written as DNA, the CDR3 is TGTGCCAGCAGCCAAGATCCCTCGGGCTACACCTTC. Its protein is CASSQDPSGYTF. This chain uses TRBV4-2 with TRBJ1-2; D gene unclear. CDR1 is LGHNA and CDR2 is YNFKEQ in the germline V gene. The CDR3 spans 12 residues. The V and J ends lost 0 bases and 8 bases respectively, with 7 bases between them.

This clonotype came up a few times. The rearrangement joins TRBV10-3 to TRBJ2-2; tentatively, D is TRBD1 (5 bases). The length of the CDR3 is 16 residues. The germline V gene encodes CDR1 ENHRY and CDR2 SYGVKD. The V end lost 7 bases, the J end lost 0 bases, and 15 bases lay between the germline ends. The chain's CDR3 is CAINPSTDSNTGELFF. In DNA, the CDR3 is TGTGCCATCAATCCATCGACAGACTCGAACACCGGGGAGCTGTTTTTT.

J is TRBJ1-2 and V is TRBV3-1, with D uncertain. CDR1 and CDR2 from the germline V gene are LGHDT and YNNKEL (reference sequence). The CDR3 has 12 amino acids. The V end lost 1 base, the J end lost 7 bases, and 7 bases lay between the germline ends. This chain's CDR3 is CASSQVWRGYTF. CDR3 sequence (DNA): TGTGCCAGCAGCCAAGTTTGGCGTGGCTACACCTTC.

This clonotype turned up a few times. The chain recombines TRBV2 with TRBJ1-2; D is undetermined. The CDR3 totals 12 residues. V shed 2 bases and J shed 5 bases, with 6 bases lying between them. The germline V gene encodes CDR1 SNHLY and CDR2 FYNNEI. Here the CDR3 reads CASSENQYGYTF. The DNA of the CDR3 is TGTGCCAGCAGTGAAAACCAATATGGCTACACCTTC.

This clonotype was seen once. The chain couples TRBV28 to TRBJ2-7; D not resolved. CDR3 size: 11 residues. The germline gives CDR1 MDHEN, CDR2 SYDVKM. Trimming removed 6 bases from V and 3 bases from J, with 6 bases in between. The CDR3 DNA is TGTGCCAGCAGGAAGATCTACGAGCAGTACTTC. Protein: CASRKIYEQYF.

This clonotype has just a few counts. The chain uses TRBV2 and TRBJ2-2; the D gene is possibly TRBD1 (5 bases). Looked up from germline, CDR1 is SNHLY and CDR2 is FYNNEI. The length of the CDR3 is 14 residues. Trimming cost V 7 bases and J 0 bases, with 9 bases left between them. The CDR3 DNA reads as TGTGCCAGCACTGGGGCCCCGAACACCGGGGAGCTGTTTTTT. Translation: CASTGAPNTGELFF. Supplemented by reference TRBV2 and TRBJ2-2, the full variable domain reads EPEVTQTPSHQVTQMGQEVILRCVPISNHLYFYWYRQILGQKVEFLVSFYNNEISEKSEIFDDQFSVERPDGSNFTLKIRSTKLEDSAMYFCASTGAPNTGELFFGEGSRLTVL.

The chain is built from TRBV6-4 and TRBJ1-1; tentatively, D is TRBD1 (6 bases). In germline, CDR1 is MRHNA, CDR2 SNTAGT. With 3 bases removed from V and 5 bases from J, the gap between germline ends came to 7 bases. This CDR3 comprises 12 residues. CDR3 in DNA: TGTGCCAGCAGTGATACAGGGACTGAAGCTTTCTTT. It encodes CASSDTGTEAFF.

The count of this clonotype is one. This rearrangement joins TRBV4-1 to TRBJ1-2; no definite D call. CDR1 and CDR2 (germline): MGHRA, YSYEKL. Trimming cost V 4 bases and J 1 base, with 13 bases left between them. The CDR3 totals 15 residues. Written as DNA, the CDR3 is TGCGCCAGCAGCCCCGTAACGAATAATAACTATGGCTACACCTTC. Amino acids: CASSPVTNNNYGYTF.

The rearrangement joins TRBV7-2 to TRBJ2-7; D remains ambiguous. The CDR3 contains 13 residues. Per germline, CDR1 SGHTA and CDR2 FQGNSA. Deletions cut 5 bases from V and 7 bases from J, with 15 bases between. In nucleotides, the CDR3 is TGTGCCAGCAGCCCTTACGATTCCCGAGAGCAGTACTTC. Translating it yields CASSPYDSREQYF. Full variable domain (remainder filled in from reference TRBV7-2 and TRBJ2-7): GAGVSQSPSNKVTEKGKDVELRCDPISGHTALYWYRQSLGQGLEFLIYFQGNSAPDKSGLPSDRFSAERTGGSVSTLTIQRTQQEDSAVYLCASSPYDSREQYFGPGTRLTVT.

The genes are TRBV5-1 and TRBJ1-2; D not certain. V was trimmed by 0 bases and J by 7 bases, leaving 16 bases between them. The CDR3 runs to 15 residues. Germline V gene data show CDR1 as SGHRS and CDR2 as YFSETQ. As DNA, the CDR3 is TGCGCCAGCAGCTTGGCCGCGGGTTTAATGAGTGGCTACACCTTC. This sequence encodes CASSLAAGLMSGYTF.

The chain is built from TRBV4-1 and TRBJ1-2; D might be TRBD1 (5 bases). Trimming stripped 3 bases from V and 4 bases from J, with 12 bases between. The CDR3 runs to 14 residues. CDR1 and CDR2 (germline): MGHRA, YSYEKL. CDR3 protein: CASSQVAQAYGYTF. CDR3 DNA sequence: TGCGCCAGCAGCCAGGTGGCACAGGCCTATGGCTACACCTTC.

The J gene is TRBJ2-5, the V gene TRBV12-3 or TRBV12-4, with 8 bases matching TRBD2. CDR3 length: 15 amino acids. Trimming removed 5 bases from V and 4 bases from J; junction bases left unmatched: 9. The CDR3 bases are TGTGCCAGCAGTATCTTAGCGGGGCGTGGAGAGACCCAGTACTTC. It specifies CASSILAGRGETQYF.

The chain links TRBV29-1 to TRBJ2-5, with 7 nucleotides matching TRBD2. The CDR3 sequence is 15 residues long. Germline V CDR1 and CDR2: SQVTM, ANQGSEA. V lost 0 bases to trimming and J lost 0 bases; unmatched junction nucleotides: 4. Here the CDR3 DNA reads TGCAGCGTTGAAGAGGGCCTAGCGGACCAAGAGACCCAGTACTTC. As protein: CSVEEGLADQETQYF.

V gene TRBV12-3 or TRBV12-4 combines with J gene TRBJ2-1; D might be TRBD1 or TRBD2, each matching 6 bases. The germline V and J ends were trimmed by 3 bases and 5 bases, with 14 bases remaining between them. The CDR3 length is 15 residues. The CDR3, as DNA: TGTGCCAGCAGTTTTGTGGGGGGCCTGGACAATGAGCAGTTCTTC. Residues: CASSFVGGLDNEQFF.

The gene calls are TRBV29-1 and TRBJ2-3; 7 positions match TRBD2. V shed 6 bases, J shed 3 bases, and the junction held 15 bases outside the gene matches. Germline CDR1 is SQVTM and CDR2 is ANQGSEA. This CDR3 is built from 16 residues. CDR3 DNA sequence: TGCAGCGTACACGATCAGGGAGGGGACGGAACAGATACGCAGTATTTT. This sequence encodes CSVHDQGGDGTDTQYF.

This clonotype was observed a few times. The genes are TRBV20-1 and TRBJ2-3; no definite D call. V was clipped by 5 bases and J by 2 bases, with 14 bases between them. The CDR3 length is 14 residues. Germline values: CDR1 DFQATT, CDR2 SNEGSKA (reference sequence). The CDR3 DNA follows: TGCAGTGCTCAAAAGATCCCCTCCACAGATACGCAGTATTTT. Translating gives CSAQKIPSTDTQYF.

The CDR3 DNA is TGTGCCAGCAGTTCGGGAGGGCCTAGCACAGATACGCAGTATTTT. It encodes CASSSGGPSTDTQYF. V is TRBV12-3 or TRBV12-4 and J is TRBJ2-3, with 8 bases that match TRBD2. The V and J ends lost 4 bases and 0 bases, in that order; junction bases with no gene match: 3. The CDR3 has 15 amino acids.

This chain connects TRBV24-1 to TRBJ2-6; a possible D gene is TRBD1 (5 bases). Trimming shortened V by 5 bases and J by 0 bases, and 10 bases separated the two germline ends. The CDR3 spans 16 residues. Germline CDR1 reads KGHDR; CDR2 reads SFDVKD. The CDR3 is CATSGRETSGANVLTF. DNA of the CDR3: TGTGCCACCAGTGGCAGGGAAACCTCTGGGGCCAACGTCCTGACTTTC.